The 23 T cell receptor beta chains presented below share a single source sample, sequenced in a study of blood T cell repertoires in COVID-19. Measured with immunoSEQ multiplex PCR; TCRdb has only the in-frame clones, and not every one. In the table there are about 260,000 clones, 88% of which are singletons. Sequencing was carried out using peripheral blood. These receptors came from a human donor in a cohort sampled during active COVID-19.

The rearrangement uses TRBV7-2 and TRBJ2-3, with 15 positions matching TRBD2. Germline V CDR1 and CDR2: SGHTA, FQGNSA. This CDR3 is 18 amino acids long. V lost 1 base and J lost 2; bases outside the gene matches: 4. CDR3 in DNA: TGTGCCAGCAGCTTAGGGACTAGCGGGGGGGCTTACACAGATACGCAGTATTTT. It is translated as CASSLGTSGGAYTDTQYF.

There are a few counts of this clone. The chain couples TRBV7-2 to TRBJ1-5; 7 bases agree with TRBD1. CDR1 and CDR2 (germline): SGHTA, FQGNSA. CDR3 length: 16 residues. V shed 4 bases, J shed 3 bases, and the junction held 9 bases outside the gene matches. The CDR3 sequence is CASSSRQGELNQPQHF. CDR3 nucleotide sequence: TGTGCCAGCAGCTCCAGACAGGGTGAACTCAATCAGCCCCAGCATTTT.

The chain uses TRBV9 and TRBJ2-2, with 7 bases aligning to TRBD2. The CDR3 extends over 13 amino acids. V lost 3 bases and J lost 8; bases outside the gene matches: 4. Germline V gives CDR1 SGDLS, CDR2 YYNGEE. CDR3 loop: CASSARGVGELFF. CDR3 coding DNA: TGTGCCAGCAGCGCCCGGGGGGTAGGGGAGCTGTTTTTT.

This clone was observed once. The chain couples TRBV6-6 to TRBJ1-2, with 12 bases lining up with TRBD1. The J segment lost 8 bases and the V segment lost 6 bases, leaving 10 bases of the junction unmatched. This CDR3 comprises 15 residues. Germline V CDR1 and CDR2: MNHNY, SVGAGI (reference sequence). CDR3 amino acids: CASSLGQGALGGYTF. In nucleotides, the CDR3 is TGTGCCAGCAGCTTGGGACAGGGGGCTCTTGGGGGCTACACCTTC.

The chain links TRBV28 to TRBJ1-5; D is undetermined. Germline values: CDR1 MDHEN, CDR2 SYDVKM. The CDR3 contains 15 residues. Trimming removed 4 bases from V and 0 bases from J, with 10 bases in between. The CDR3, as DNA: TGTGCCAGCAGTTCAACAGTGGGTAGCAATCAGCCCCAGCATTTT. Encoded protein: CASSSTVGSNQPQHF.

This chain joins TRBV4-1 and TRBJ2-1, with D possibly TRBD2 on 5 matching bases. The CDR3 sequence is 13 residues long. Germline V gene sequence: CDR1 MGHRA, CDR2 YSYEKL. The germline V and J ends were trimmed by 4 bases and 5 bases, with 9 bases remaining between them. CDR3 in DNA: TGCGCCAGCAGCCGAGGACTTGACAATGAGCAGTTCTTC. This sequence encodes CASSRGLDNEQFF.

The gene calls are TRBV19 and TRBJ2-7, with 9 nucleotides matching TRBD2. Trimming took 1 base from V and 2 from J; bases not matched to a gene: 0. The CDR3 covers 14 residues. Germline-derived CDR1 and CDR2 are LNHDA and SQIVND (reference sequence). CDR3: CASSIGGRAYEQYF. CDR3 nucleotide sequence: TGTGCCAGTAGTATAGGCGGGAGGGCCTACGAGCAGTACTTC.

V is TRBV7-8 and J is TRBJ2-7; D call uncertain. Germline CDR1 and CDR2: SGHVS and FQNEAQ. V shed 3 bases and J shed 2 bases, with 5 bases lying between them. The CDR3 loop spans 12 amino acids. CDR3: CASSLGTYEQYF. CDR3 coding DNA: TGTGCCAGCAGCTTGGGCACCTACGAGCAGTACTTC. Looking up the rest from reference TRBV7-8 and TRBJ2-7 gives the full variable domain: GAGVSQSPRYKVAKRGQDVALRCDPISGHVSLFWYQQALGQGPEFLTYFQNEAQLDKSGLPSDRFFAERPEGSVSTLKIQRTQQEDSAVYLCASSLGTYEQYFGPGTRLTVT.

This sequence joins TRBV2 and TRBJ1-4, with 9 positions matching TRBD1. Germline CDR1 reads SNHLY; CDR2 reads FYNNEI. The CDR3 has 16 residues. The J segment lost 9 bases and the V segment lost 2 bases, leaving 10 bases of the junction unmatched. The CDR3 protein is CASSESGQGIGQKLFF. In DNA form, the CDR3 reads TGTGCCAGCAGTGAATCTGGACAGGGGATAGGACAAAAACTGTTTTTT.

The chain uses TRBV30 and TRBJ1-3, with D uncertain. The CDR3 extends over 14 amino acids. Germline V gene lookup returns CDR1 GTSNPN and CDR2 SVGIG (reference sequence). The ends were cut back, 3 bases at V and 2 bases at J, with 11 bases in the middle. The CDR3 DNA follows: TGTGCCTGGAGAGGAACTAACACTGGAAACACCATATATTTT. Translated, it gives CAWRGTNTGNTIYF.

This chain connects TRBV6-6 to TRBJ1-5; D is uncertain. The CDR3 has 13 amino acids. Trimming took off 6 bases at V and 3 bases at J, with 9 bases between the two ends. Germline assignment: CDR1 MNHNY and CDR2 SVGAGI (reference sequence). The CDR3 DNA reads as TGTGCCAGCAGGAACAGCCTCAATCAGCCCCAGCATTTT. Its translation: CASRNSLNQPQHF.

V and J are TRBV5-6 and TRBJ2-7; TRBD2 is a possible D gene (5 bases). CDR1 and CDR2 (germline): SGHDT, YYEEEE. V was cut by 2 bases and J by 2 bases, with 14 bases left in between. This CDR3 comprises 15 residues. The CDR3 DNA follows: TGTGCCAGCAGCTTCGGGGAGCCGATGCCCTACGAGCAGTACTTC. Protein product: CASSFGEPMPYEQYF.

The chain joins TRBV6-5 to TRBJ2-7, with D tentatively TRBD1 (5 bases). V was trimmed by 6 bases and J by 3 bases, leaving 9 bases between them. The CDR3 extends over 12 amino acids. Germline CDR1 reads MNHEY; CDR2 reads SVGAGI. The CDR3 protein is CASRGPSYEQYF. The CDR3 DNA is TGTGCCAGCAGGGGGCCCAGCTACGAGCAGTACTTC.

V usage is TRBV2 and J usage is TRBJ2-3, with TRBD1 identical over 9 bases. The germline V gene encodes CDR1 SNHLY and CDR2 FYNNEI. The ends lost 6 bases at V and 3 bases at J; junction bases unmatched: 7. The CDR3 consists of 15 residues. In nucleotides, the CDR3 is TGTGCCAGCAGGGAGGACAGGGGAATGACAGATACGCAGTATTTT. Its translation is CASREDRGMTDTQYF.

This clone was counted between two and nine times. The chain uses TRBV2 and TRBJ1-2, with D perhaps matching TRBD1 (6 bases). Trimming cost V 4 bases and J 7 bases, with 10 bases left between them. This CDR3 has 12 amino acids. Germline values: CDR1 SNHLY, CDR2 FYNNEI. CDR3 DNA sequence: TGTGCCAGCAGTGGGACAGTGGGTGGCTACACCTTC. Protein sequence: CASSGTVGGYTF.

The CDR3 reads CATSRERRELIYEQYF. CDR3 nucleotides: TGTGCCACCAGCAGAGAACGGAGGGAGCTGATTTACGAGCAGTACTTC. V usage is TRBV15 and J usage is TRBJ2-7, with D tentatively TRBD2 (6 bases). The germline V gene has CDR1 LNHNV and CDR2 YYDKDF (reference sequence). This CDR3 is 16 amino acids long. Trimming pared 0 bases from V and 4 bases from J, leaving 16 bases between.

In this sample, this clone turned up a few times. The CDR3 DNA reads as TGTGCCAGCAGCCAAGAAGTCGGGGCTGGGGCCAACGTCCTGACTTTC. Its translation is CASSQEVGAGANVLTF. The J gene is TRBJ2-6, the V gene TRBV4-2; maybe TRBD2 (5 bases). The CDR3 has 16 amino acids. The germline CDR1 and CDR2 sequences are LGHNA and YNFKEQ. Trimming cost V 0 bases and J 2 bases, with 8 bases left between them.

The rearrangement links TRBV9 to TRBJ2-5; TRBD1 matches at 7 bases. This CDR3 has 15 amino acids. Germline-derived CDR1 and CDR2 are SGDLS and YYNGEE. After removal of 3 bases from V and 1 base from J, the junction contained 6 bases not matched to a gene. In nucleotides, the CDR3 is TGTGCCAGCAGCGCCACCCGGACAGGCCAAGAGACCCAGTACTTC. Encoded protein: CASSATRTGQETQYF. Based on the CDR3 plus reference TRBV9 and TRBJ2-5, the full variable domain is DSGVTQTPKHLITATGQRVTLRCSPRSGDLSVYWYQQSLDQGLQFLIQYYNGEERAKGNILERFSAQQFPDLHSELNLSSLELGDSALYFCASSATRTGQETQYFGPGTRLLVL.

This clone is a singleton in its sample. This chain links TRBV6-5 with TRBJ1-1, with D perhaps TRBD1 (6 bases). V was trimmed by 6 bases and J by 0 bases, leaving 14 bases between them. Germline lookup yields CDR1 MNHEY and CDR2 SVGAGI. This CDR3 is built from 15 residues. This CDR3 reads CASRRKQGMNTEAFF. In DNA, the CDR3 is TGTGCCAGCAGGAGAAAACAGGGAATGAACACTGAAGCTTTCTTT.

The rearrangement uses TRBV19 and TRBJ2-7, with 8 positions matching TRBD2. There are 14 residues in the CDR3. Germline trimming cut 5 bases from V and 2 bases from J; bases unmatched to any gene: 5. CDR1 LNHDA and CDR2 SQIVND come from the germline V gene (reference sequence). The CDR3 DNA follows: TGTGCCAGTAGTTTTAGCGGGAATACCTACGAGCAGTACTTC. Protein: CASSFSGNTYEQYF. The full variable domain, in which reference TRBV19 and TRBJ2-7 provide the parts outside the CDR3, is DGGITQSPKYLFRKEGQNVTLSCEQNLNHDAMYWYRQDPGQGLRLIYYSQIVNDFQKGDIAEGYSVSREKKESFPLTVTSAQKNPTAFYLCASSFSGNTYEQYFGPGTRLTVT.

This clone was seen once. CDR3 in DNA: TGCGCCAGCAGCCGAGACAGGGGCACTGAAGCTTTCTTT. It specifies CASSRDRGTEAFF. This sequence joins TRBV4-3 and TRBJ1-1; 8 nucleotides align to TRBD1. Per germline, CDR1 LGHNA and CDR2 YSLEER. V gave up 4 bases and J gave up 4 bases; unmatched junction bases: 2. The CDR3 consists of 13 residues.

J is TRBJ1-2 and V is TRBV7-9; D is unresolved. The V gene's germline CDR1 is SEHNR and CDR2 FQNEAQ (reference sequence). Trimming removed 5 bases from V and 5 bases from J, with 12 bases in between. The CDR3 totals 13 residues. The CDR3 protein is CASSRDLFYGYTF. CDR3 DNA sequence: TGTGCCAGCAGCCGGGATCTATTTTATGGCTACACCTTC. The full variable domain, with the rest looked up from reference TRBV7-9 and TRBJ1-2, is DTGVSQNPRHKITKRGQNVTFRCDPISEHNRLYWYRQTLGQGPEFLTYFQNEAQLEKSRLLSDRFSAERPKGSFSTLEIQRTEQGDSAMYLCASSRDLFYGYTFGSGTRLTVV.

This sequence joins TRBV28 and TRBJ1-1; no definite D call. Per germline, CDR1 MDHEN and CDR2 SYDVKM. The CDR3 sequence is 13 residues long. V gave up 2 bases and J gave up 1 base, with 5 bases separating them. The CDR3 loop reads CASSLGGNTEAFF. For the CDR3, the DNA is TGTGCCAGCAGTTTAGGCGGGAACACTGAAGCTTTCTTT.